These T cell receptor beta chains were read from a single sample in a study of blood T cell repertoires in COVID-19. Here immunoSEQ multiplex PCR was the method, and the copy in TCRdb shows in-frame clones only, minus some. The sample has 150,000 to 200,000 clones, approximately 80% seen once. The sample was PBMCs or T cells enriched from blood (not recorded which). The receptor set was obtained from a man between 40 and 49 years old who had recovered from COVID-19. Both conserved end residues are part of each CDR3. The D gene is left open where the match is weak. Clone size is shown for a subset of rows, as once, few, many or a class of expanded clone.

TRBV7-9	16	TRBJ1-1	.	.	CASSLSKGNRLNEAFF	TGTGCCAGCAGCTTATCAAAGGGGAACAGGTTGAATGAAGCTTTCTTT
TRBV7-9	12	TRBJ1-6	.	.	CASSLAVSPLHF	TGTGCCAGCAGCTTAGCCGTGTCACCCCTCCACTTT
TRBV5-1	15	TRBJ2-1	TRBD2	.	CASSLDGTSGLQQFF	TGCGCCAGCAGCTTGGACGGGACTAGCGGGCTTCAGCAGTTCTTC
TRBV28	12	TRBJ1-1	TRBD1	once	CASRTTGAEAFF	TGTGCCAGCAGAACGACAGGGGCTGAGGCTTTCTTT
TRBV13	13	TRBJ2-5	.	.	CASSLGQQETQYF	TGTGCCAGCAGCTTAGGACAGCAAGAGACCCAGTACTTC
TRBV5-1	15	TRBJ1-1	.	.	CASSLVGAFGAEAFF	TGCGCCAGCAGCTTGGTAGGGGCGTTTGGGGCTGAAGCTTTCTTT
TRBV12-3/TRBV12-4	13	TRBJ1-1	TRBD1	.	CASSLQGATEAFF	TGTGCCAGCAGTTTACAGGGGGCCACTGAAGCTTTCTTT
TRBV4-3	15	TRBJ2-1	TRBD2	.	CASSQDEAGHNEQFF	TGCGCCAGCAGCCAAGATGAAGCGGGACACAATGAGCAGTTCTTC
TRBV18	15	TRBJ1-5	.	.	CASSPSGIGNQPQHF	TGTGCCAGCTCACCCTCAGGGATCGGCAATCAGCCCCAGCATTTT
TRBV11-2	19	TRBJ2-1	TRBD2	.	CASSLSLGATSGGRNEQFF	TGTGCCAGCAGCTTATCCCTGGGTGCGACTAGCGGAGGACGGAATGAGCAGTTCTTC
TRBV13	14	TRBJ1-2	TRBD1	.	CASSLGTGRDGYTF	TGTGCCAGCAGCTTAGGGACAGGGCGGGATGGCTACACCTTC
TRBV18	17	TRBJ2-3	TRBD1	.	CASSEELQGARKDTQYF	TGTGCCAGCTCAGAGGAGCTCCAGGGGGCGCGGAAAGATACGCAGTATTTT
TRBV10-3	14	TRBJ2-1	TRBD2	once	CAISAGLWDNEQFF	TGTGCCATCAGCGCGGGACTATGGGACAATGAGCAGTTCTTC
TRBV10-3	15	TRBJ2-1	.	.	CAIRPTGVAYNEQFF	TGTGCCATCAGACCCACGGGAGTAGCCTACAATGAGCAGTTCTTC
TRBV28	11	TRBJ1-2	.	.	CATQPSYGYTF	TGTGCCACACAGCCCTCCTATGGCTACACCTTC
TRBV29-1	13	TRBJ1-2	TRBD1	.	CSVGGTDNYGYTF	TGCAGCGTTGGCGGGACAGATAACTATGGCTACACCTTC
TRBV2	13	TRBJ2-2	.	many	CASSEVSTGELFF	TGTGCCAGCAGTGAAGTGTCGACCGGGGAGCTGTTTTTT
TRBV19	16	TRBJ2-7	.	.	CASSIATTSSSYEQYF	TGTGCCAGTAGTATCGCCACTACCTCGAGCTCCTACGAGCAGTACTTC
TRBV5-4	15	TRBJ1-3	.	.	CASSLGGDSGNTIYF	TGTGCCAGCAGCTTGGGGGGGGATTCTGGAAACACCATATATTTT
TRBV19	14	TRBJ1-3	.	.	CASRTENSGNTIYF	TGTGCCAGTCGGACAGAGAACTCTGGAAACACCATATATTTT
TRBV28	14	TRBJ1-1	.	few	CASTVPGLRGEAFF	TGTGCCAGCACCGTACCTGGTCTAAGAGGGGAAGCTTTCTTT
TRBV4-1	12	TRBJ1-6	.	.	CASSHRDSPLHF	TGCGCCAGCAGCCACAGGGATTCACCCCTCCACTTT
TRBV4-1	15	TRBJ2-7	TRBD1	.	CASSQTDRGSYEQYF	TGCGCCAGCAGCCAAACTGACAGGGGATCTTACGAGCAGTACTTC
TRBV7-6	11	TRBJ1-1	.	.	CASGGRSEAFF	TGTGCCAGCGGTGGCCGTTCTGAAGCTTTCTTT
TRBV13	13	TRBJ2-3	TRBD1	once	CASSAQGADTQYF	TGTGCCAGCAGTGCACAGGGGGCAGATACGCAGTATTTT
TRBV7-9	15	TRBJ2-5	.	.	CASSGGTTGVETQYF	TGTGCCAGCAGCGGCGGGACGACCGGAGTAGAGACCCAGTACTTC
TRBV5-6	19	TRBJ1-5	TRBD1	.	CASSGPRGTGGGLGQPQHF	TGTGCCAGCAGCGGCCCCCGAGGGACAGGGGGCGGGCTAGGTCAGCCCCAGCATTTT
TRBV7-2	17	TRBJ2-3	TRBD2	.	CASSLVVWREAADTQYF	TGTGCCAGCAGCTTAGTAGTTTGGCGGGAGGCTGCAGATACGCAGTATTTT
TRBV15	15	TRBJ1-6	.	.	CATSTRRTGGSPLHF	TGTGCCACCAGCACCCGGCGGACCGGAGGGTCACCCCTCCACTTT
TRBV27	15	TRBJ2-1	.	.	CASSLSDAGWNEQFF	TGTGCCAGCAGTTTATCCGACGCAGGGTGGAATGAGCAGTTCTTC
TRBV12-3/TRBV12-4	13	TRBJ1-2	.	.	CASSHGGIYGYTF	TGTGCCAGCAGCCACGGGGGGATATATGGCTACACCTTC
TRBV2	14	TRBJ2-3	.	.	CASSWQISTDTQYF	TGTGCCAGCAGTTGGCAGATCTCCACAGATACGCAGTATTTT
TRBV18	15	TRBJ2-5	.	.	CASSPPGQGYGTQYF	TGTGCCAGCTCACCACCGGGGCAGGGTTACGGGACCCAGTACTTC
TRBV10-3	12	TRBJ1-4	.	.	CAIGAVPEKLFF	TGTGCCATCGGGGCAGTTCCTGAAAAACTGTTTTTT
TRBV5-1	15	TRBJ1-1	TRBD1	.	CASSFPDRGGTEAFF	TGCGCCAGCAGCTTCCCGGACAGGGGAGGCACTGAAGCTTTCTTT
TRBV6-5	15	TRBJ1-4	.	.	CASSYGYGTNEKLFF	TGTGCCAGCAGTTACGGTTACGGAACTAATGAAAAACTGTTTTTT
TRBV4-2	17	TRBJ2-3	.	.	CASSQGVSSASTDTQYF	TGTGCCAGCAGCCAAGGAGTCTCAAGCGCTAGCACAGATACGCAGTATTTT
TRBV5-1	14	TRBJ2-1	.	.	CASSFHSADNEQFF	TGCGCCAGCAGCTTCCATTCAGCGGACAATGAGCAGTTCTTC
TRBV7-2	16	TRBJ2-2	TRBD2	.	CASKGTSGSRTGELFF	TGTGCCAGCAAGGGGACTAGCGGGAGTCGGACCGGGGAGCTGTTTTTT
TRBV10-3	18	TRBJ1-6	TRBD1	.	CAISGAGTGVLDNSPLHF	TGTGCCATCAGTGGGGCCGGGACAGGGGTACTGGATAATTCACCCCTCCACTTT
TRBV7-3	15	TRBJ2-1	TRBD1	few	CASSLGHRGLNEQFF	TGTGCCAGCAGCTTAGGACACAGGGGGCTCAATGAGCAGTTCTTC
TRBV5-1	13	TRBJ1-5	TRBD1	.	CASSFTGDQPQHF	TGCGCCAGCAGCTTCACAGGGGATCAGCCCCAGCATTTT
TRBV4-3	18	TRBJ1-6	.	.	CASSQEVGRGTHNSPLHF	TGCGCCAGCAGCCAAGAAGTGGGGCGGGGAACCCATAATTCACCCCTCCACTTT
TRBV9	18	TRBJ2-3	TRBD2	once	CASSVRGLAGGPEDTQYF	TGTGCCAGCAGCGTAAGGGGGCTAGCGGGAGGGCCGGAAGATACGCAGTATTTT
TRBV18	15	TRBJ2-1	TRBD1	once	CASSPGQGVYNEQFF	TGTGCCAGCTCACCGGGGCAGGGGGTCTACAATGAGCAGTTCTTC
TRBV7-2	14	TRBJ2-1	TRBD1	.	CASSYRTGDNEQFF	TGTGCCAGCAGCTATCGGACAGGGGACAATGAGCAGTTCTTC
TRBV4-2	21	TRBJ2-3	TRBD2	.	CASSQGPPQGLAVGNTDTQYF	TGTGCCAGCAGCCAAGGGCCCCCCCAGGGACTAGCGGTTGGAAACACAGATACGCAGTATTTT
TRBV7-6	15	TRBJ1-5	.	.	CASSLALGQGQPQHF	TGTGCCAGCAGCTTAGCCTTGGGGCAGGGTCAGCCCCAGCATTTT
TRBV7-2	16	TRBJ1-3	.	.	CASSPTTGSGVNTIYF	TGTGCCAGCAGCCCCACTACAGGGTCTGGGGTGAACACCATATATTTT
TRBV9	12	TRBJ2-3	.	.	CASSVGGGTQYF	TGTGCCAGCAGCGTAGGGGGCGGTACGCAGTATTTT